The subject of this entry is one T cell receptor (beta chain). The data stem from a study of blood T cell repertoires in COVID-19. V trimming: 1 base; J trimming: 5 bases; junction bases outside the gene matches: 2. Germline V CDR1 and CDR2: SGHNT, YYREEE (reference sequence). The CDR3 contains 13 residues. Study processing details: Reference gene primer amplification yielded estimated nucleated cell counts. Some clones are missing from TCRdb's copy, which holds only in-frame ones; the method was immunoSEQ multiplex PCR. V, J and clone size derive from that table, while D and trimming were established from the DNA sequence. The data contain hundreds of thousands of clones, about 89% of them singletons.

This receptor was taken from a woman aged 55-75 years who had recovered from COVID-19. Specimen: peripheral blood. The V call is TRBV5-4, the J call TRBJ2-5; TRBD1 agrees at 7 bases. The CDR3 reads CASSLRGRETQYF. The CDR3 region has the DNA TGTGCCAGCAGCTTGAGGGGGCGGGAGACCCAGTACTTC.